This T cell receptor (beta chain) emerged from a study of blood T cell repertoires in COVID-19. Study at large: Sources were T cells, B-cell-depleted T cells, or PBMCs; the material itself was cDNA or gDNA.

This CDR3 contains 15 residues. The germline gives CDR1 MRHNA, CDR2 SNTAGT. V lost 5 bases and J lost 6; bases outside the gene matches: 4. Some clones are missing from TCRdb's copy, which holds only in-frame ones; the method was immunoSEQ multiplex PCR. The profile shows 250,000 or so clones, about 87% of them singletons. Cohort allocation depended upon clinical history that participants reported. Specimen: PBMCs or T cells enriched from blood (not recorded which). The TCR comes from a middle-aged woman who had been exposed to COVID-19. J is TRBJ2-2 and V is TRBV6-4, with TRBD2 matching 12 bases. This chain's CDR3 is CASSSTSGGAGELFF. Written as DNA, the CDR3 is TGTGCCAGCAGTTCGACTAGCGGGGGAGCCGGGGAGCTGTTTTTT.